The next 19 T cell receptor beta chains were all read from a single sample in a study of CD4+ T cells in melanoma (dated 2022 in TCRdb). The library came from the immunoSEQ multiplex PCR assay. TCRdb provides this immuneACCESS table in a form limited to in-frame rearrangements. Some clones are lacking; in checked studies, under half of them reflect an unresolved V gene, and why the rest are absent is not known. The sample data list about 18,000 clones, and around 85% of these were observed just once. Under 5.5% of the sample is in the top ten clones. Sequenced material: cells from a culture (not recorded whether cultured in vitro). These receptors originate from a human donor with melanoma.

V and J are TRBV2 and TRBJ1-4; TRBD1 might be the D (5 bases). V was trimmed by 8 bases and J by 8 bases, leaving 12 bases between them. The CDR3 is 12 amino acids. Looked up from germline, CDR1 is SNHLY and CDR2 is FYNNEI. The CDR3 region is CASDSDREKLFF. The CDR3 bases are TGTGCCAGCGATAGTGACAGAGAAAAACTGTTTTTT.

The rearrangement joins TRBV4-2 to TRBJ1-5; TRBD1 agrees at 11 bases. This CDR3 spans 15 amino acids. The V gene end was trimmed by 4 bases and the J gene end by 5 bases; junction bases not matched to a gene: 4. Germline V gene data show CDR1 as LGHNA and CDR2 as YNFKEQ. The CDR3 protein is CASSRDRGSDQPQHF. The CDR3 DNA reads as TGTGCCAGCAGCCGGGACAGGGGGTCGGATCAGCCCCAGCATTTT.

This chain links TRBV4-1 with TRBJ1-1, with 9 bases fitting TRBD1. Trimming removed 4 bases from V and 4 bases from J; junction bases left unmatched: 4. The CDR3 loop spans 14 amino acids. Germline V lookup: CDR1 MGHRA, CDR2 YSYEKL. In DNA form, the CDR3 reads TGCGCCAGCAGCCGAGGACAGGGGCTCACTGAAGCTTTCTTT. It encodes CASSRGQGLTEAFF.

In nucleotides, the CDR3 is TGTGCCAGCACCGGACAGCCTCCCAACCAGAATTATGGCTACACCTTC. Its translation is CASTGQPPNQNYGYTF. This chain connects TRBV28 to TRBJ1-2; TRBD1 is a possible D gene (6 bases). CDR3 length equals 16 residues. Trimming removed 7 bases at V and 5 bases at J, with 23 bases between. The V gene's germline CDR1 is MDHEN and CDR2 SYDVKM.

The chain uses TRBV29-1 and TRBJ1-5; D unresolved. Germline assignment: CDR1 SQVTM and CDR2 ANQGSEA. CDR3 length equals 13 residues. Trimming removed 4 bases from V and 4 bases from J, with 11 bases in between. The CDR3 coding sequence is TGCAGCGTTGTAGGTCAGGCAAATCAGCCCCAGCATTTT. Translated: CSVVGQANQPQHF.

The V call is TRBV7-8, the J call TRBJ2-7, with D possibly TRBD1 on 6 matching bases. Per germline, CDR1 SGHVS and CDR2 FQNEAQ. V gave up 0 bases and J gave up 3 bases, with 15 bases separating them. The CDR3 covers 16 residues. The CDR3 loop is CASSLALRTAIYEQYF. In nucleotides, the CDR3 is TGTGCCAGCAGCTTAGCGCTGAGGACAGCCATCTACGAGCAGTACTTC.

The chain uses TRBV5-4 and TRBJ2-5; 11 bases align to TRBD2. Germline CDR1 is SGHNT and CDR2 is YYREEE (reference sequence). With 2 bases clipped from V and 4 bases from J, the junction kept 4 bases outside the gene matches. The CDR3 runs to 15 residues. The CDR3 is CASSFRLAGSETQYF. The CDR3 bases are TGTGCCAGCAGCTTCAGACTAGCGGGGTCAGAGACCCAGTACTTC.

There are a few counts of this clone. The V call is TRBV7-3, the J call TRBJ2-3; TRBD2 aligns across 8 bases. CDR3 size: 18 residues. In germline, CDR1 is SGHTA, CDR2 FQGTGA. V shed 2 bases and J 5 bases; nucleotides not matched to a gene: 15. The chain's CDR3 is CASSLEGSGGLAGDTQYF. CDR3 nucleotide sequence: TGTGCCAGCAGCTTAGAAGGGTCGGGAGGACTAGCCGGAGATACGCAGTATTTT.

J is TRBJ2-1 and V is TRBV2; D unresolved. Germline CDR1 and CDR2: SNHLY and FYNNEI. Trimming removed 7 bases at V and 2 bases at J, with 12 bases between. This CDR3 spans 14 amino acids. The CDR3 spells CASIWVPPYNEQFF. The CDR3 DNA reads as TGTGCCAGCATTTGGGTACCCCCCTACAATGAGCAGTTCTTC. Together with reference TRBV2 and TRBJ2-1, the CDR3 gives the full variable domain: EPEVTQTPSHQVTQMGQEVILRCVPISNHLYFYWYRQILGQKVEFLVSFYNNEISEKSEIFDDQFSVERPDGSNFTLKIRSTKLEDSAMYFCASIWVPPYNEQFFGPGTRLTVL.

The chain employs TRBV27 and TRBJ2-7; maybe TRBD2 (7 bases). V dropped 8 bases and J dropped 0 bases, with 17 bases sitting between them. The CDR3 has 15 amino acids. Germline assignment: CDR1 MNHEY and CDR2 SMNVEV (reference sequence). CDR3 sequence reads: CASGDGGGFSYEQYF. The CDR3 nucleotides are TGTGCCAGCGGGGATGGCGGGGGCTTCTCCTACGAGCAGTACTTC.

This chain connects TRBV14 to TRBJ2-5; D perhaps matches TRBD1 (6 bases). Trimming removed 0 bases from V and 7 bases from J, with 18 bases in between. Germline values: CDR1 SGHDN, CDR2 FVKESK. The CDR3 runs 16 residues. The chain's CDR3 is CASSQDLGTMGRTQYF. The CDR3 DNA follows: TGTGCCAGCAGCCAAGATCTCGGGACAATGGGTAGGACCCAGTACTTC.

This rearrangement joins TRBV11-2 to TRBJ2-1; TRBD2 matches 8 bases. The CDR3 extends over 17 amino acids. With 5 bases clipped from V and 1 base from J, the junction kept 10 bases outside the gene matches. The germline gives CDR1 SGHAT, CDR2 FQNNGV. CDR3 nucleotide sequence: TGTGCCAGCAGCCCACCCGGGGGGGTTAAGTCCTACAATGAGCAGTTCTTC. This encodes CASSPPGGVKSYNEQFF.

This clone was observed a handful of times. The chain uses TRBV7-9 and TRBJ2-5, with D possibly matching TRBD1 (6 bases). Germline V CDR1 and CDR2: SEHNR, FQNEAQ (reference sequence). The V end was cut by 3 bases, the J end by 7 bases, with 12 bases between. This CDR3 is 13 amino acids long. The CDR3 sequence: CASSLADSGTQYF. CDR3 coding DNA: TGTGCCAGCAGCTTGGCGGACAGCGGGACCCAGTACTTC. The complete variable domain, with remaining parts taken from reference TRBV7-9 and TRBJ2-5, reads DTGVSQNPRHKITKRGQNVTFRCDPISEHNRLYWYRQTLGQGPEFLTYFQNEAQLEKSRLLSDRFSAERPKGSFSTLEIQRTEQGDSAMYLCASSLADSGTQYFGPGTRLLVL.

This rearrangement joins TRBV11-3 to TRBJ2-1, with 8 bases that match TRBD2. The V gene end was trimmed by 0 bases and the J gene end by 8 bases; junction bases not matched to a gene: 9. Per the germline V gene, CDR1 is SGHNT and CDR2 is YENEEA. The CDR3 consists of 16 residues. The CDR3 reads CASSLDGRGGRDEQFF. CDR3 bases: TGTGCCAGCAGCTTAGATGGACGGGGGGGCCGGGATGAGCAGTTCTTC.

This clone was picked up one time. The chain couples TRBV4-1 to TRBJ1-5; weak D call: TRBD1 (5 bases). Trimming cost V 2 bases and J 2 bases, with 13 bases left between them. There are 16 residues in the CDR3. The V gene's germline CDR1 is MGHRA and CDR2 YSYEKL. In DNA form, the CDR3 reads TGCGCCAGCAGCCAATCCCCGGGGCTTGGCAATCAGCCCCAGCATTTT. This gives the protein CASSQSPGLGNQPQHF.

The chain couples TRBV30 to TRBJ2-7; possibly TRBD2 for D (5 bases). The germline V gene encodes CDR1 GTSNPN and CDR2 SVGIG (reference sequence). This CDR3 spans 16 amino acids. V lost 4 bases and J 1 base, leaving 20 bases between the germline ends. The CDR3: CAWTPRVGLLSYEQYF. For the CDR3, the DNA is TGTGCCTGGACCCCGAGGGTCGGACTCCTATCCTACGAGCAGTACTTC.

The sample holds one count of this clone. V usage is TRBV2 and J usage is TRBJ1-2; D is possibly TRBD1 (5 bases). V lost 7 bases and J lost 8, with 14 bases in between. CDR3 length: 12 residues. Germline CDR1 and CDR2: SNHLY and FYNNEI. Written as DNA, the CDR3 is TGTGCCAGCACAGGATCCAGGGACGGCTACACCTTC. Amino acids: CASTGSRDGYTF.

This chain joins TRBV14 and TRBJ1-6; D not certain. The V end lost 4 bases, the J end lost 7 bases, and 14 bases lay between the germline ends. The CDR3 sequence is 15 residues long. Germline loops: CDR1 SGHDN, CDR2 FVKESK. The CDR3 region is CASSRLLGANSPLHF. CDR3 bases: TGTGCCAGCAGCCGCCTTTTGGGCGCGAATTCACCCCTCCACTTT. Filled out from reference TRBV14 and TRBJ1-6, the complete variable domain reads EAGVTQFPSHSVIEKGQTVTLRCDPISGHDNLYWYRRVMGKEIKFLLHFVKESKQDESGMPNNRFLAERTGGTYSTLKVQPAELEDSGVYFCASSRLLGANSPLHFGNGTRLTVT.

The chain uses TRBV15 and TRBJ1-6; 7 positions agree with TRBD1. Germline CDR1 reads LNHNV; CDR2 reads YYDKDF (reference sequence). With 0 bases clipped from V and 5 bases from J, the junction kept 7 bases outside the gene matches. This CDR3 has 17 residues. CDR3 protein: CATSRDLGGSDNSPLHF. The CDR3 DNA reads TGTGCCACCAGCAGAGATTTAGGGGGCAGCGATAATTCACCCCTCCACTTT.